This T cell receptor (beta chain) is from a study of cytomegalovirus exposure and HLA in healthy donors. Study-level information: Sequencing of some 200 million T cells in an earlier analysis found around 120 million unique TCR beta sequences.

The sample holds one count of this clone. Its antigen is not identified. The PCR ran on 60 Vbeta and 13 Jbeta primers. The assay was immunoSEQ multiplex PCR, and TCRdb's table has in-frame clones only and misses some. The table has 250,000 to 350,000 clones, roughly 85% seen once. Study outcomes and limitations: The sole available immune exposure information was CMV serostatus. The productive fraction for most TCR beta V segments was about 90% or about 30% in an earlier analysis. In a later analysis, V- and J-gene trimming of beta chains associated with a DCLRE1C missense variant, replicated independently.

The specimen was PBMCs. The origin of this receptor is a man in his forties in good health and CMV-seropositive.

The CDR3 spells CASSLNPGTDTQYF. In nucleotides, the CDR3 is TGTGCCAGCAGCTTAAATCCAGGCACAGATACGCAGTATTTT. The chain recombines TRBV7-3 with TRBJ2-3, with D hard to call. V shed 1 base and J shed 1 base, with 6 bases lying between them. Looked up from germline, CDR1 is SGHTA and CDR2 is FQGTGA. The CDR3 has 14 residues.